The entry below gives a single T cell receptor beta chain sequence along with its context. Antigen specificity is unknown. From the RT-PCR reads, TCRdb called clonotypes with MiXCR, one entry per CDR3 protein. This table has roughly 700,000 distinct CDR3 sequences, approximately 15% appearing once. The CDR3 has 11 amino acids. V lost 3 bases and J 8 bases, leaving 4 bases between the germline ends. Germline lookup yields CDR1 LNHDA and CDR2 SQIVND (reference sequence). This sample was included in a study of response to subunit inactivated influenza vaccine. Regarding the study as a whole: The authors suggested that few new T cells are recruited per seasonal influenza vaccination.

The specimen comprised PBMCs from blood, sampled 14 to 15 days before vaccination. The sequence derives from a man aged 50 or older who received an inactivated influenza vaccine. V usage is TRBV19 and J usage is TRBJ2-2; no definite D call. CDR3 sequence: CASSMLGELFF. CDR3 bases: TGTGCCAGTAGTATGTTGGGGGAGCTGTTTTTT.